This TCR beta chain comes out of a study of post-analysis software for immune sequencing data. Whole-study results and caveats: Five TRBV segments, including TRBV5-6, TRBV5-1 and TRBV20-1, were more frequent in patients than controls.

Of note for this clonotype: Its specificity is not known.

TCR beta cDNA libraries had unique molecular identifiers. Starting from approximately 0.95 to 9.8 million T cells, the study yielded 500,000 or so cDNA molecules. TCRdb recomputed calls from the PCR reads with MiXCR, one row per CDR3 protein. The sample has approximately 360,000 distinct CDR3 sequences; roughly 30% are singletons. This CDR3 region has 16 residues. J lost 0 bases, V lost 1 base, and 6 bases had no gene match. This chain uses TRBV12-3 or TRBV12-4 with TRBJ2-7, with TRBD2 matching 7 bases. The clonotype comes from a girl aged 5-17 years with multiple sclerosis. The sample consisted of blood. Here the CDR3 DNA reads TGTGCCAGCAGTTTAGGAGGGTGGACTAGCTCCTACGAGCAGTACTTC. As protein: CASSLGGWTSSYEQYF.